This is a list of T cell receptor beta chains from one sample in a study of T cells in Graves' hyperthyroidism and ophthalmopathy. Using its own MiXCR run on the multiplex PCR reads, TCRdb lists one record per CDR3 protein. The sample has some 360,000 distinct CDR3 sequences, around 13% seen once. Sequences were obtained from blood. Source of these receptors: a woman in her sixties or seventies with Graves' hyperthyroidism. Both conserved end residues are part of each CDR3. Each record gives: clone size, V gene, J gene, D gene, CDR3 protein, CDR3 DNA. D genes are given only for firm matches. For some rows the clone size is stated as once, few or many, or as a class when expanded; others skip it.

few	TRBV18	TRBJ2-5	.	CASLPLTGDQETQYF	TGTGCCAGCTTACCACTGACAGGAGACCAAGAGACCCAGTACTTC
.	TRBV12-3/TRBV12-4	TRBJ2-1	.	CASSFKGPYNEQFF	TGTGCCAGCAGTTTTAAGGGGCCCTACAATGAGCAGTTCTTC
.	TRBV20-1	TRBJ1-1	.	CSAVTKRGVPNTEAFF	TGCAGTGCTGTCACCAAGCGTGGGGTCCCGAACACTGAAGCTTTCTTT
many	TRBV24-1	TRBJ1-1	TRBD1	CATSEGDRDTEAFF	TGTGCCACCAGTGAGGGAGACAGGGACACTGAAGCTTTCTTT
few	TRBV7-9	TRBJ2-1	.	CATRRDILVLQFF	TGTGCCACCCGGAGAGACATTTTAGTTCTTCAGTTCTTC
many	TRBV24-1	TRBJ2-1	.	CATRGLASDEQFF	TGTGCCACCAGGGGGCTCGCGAGCGATGAGCAGTTCTTC
many	TRBV6-1	TRBJ2-2	.	CASSEGAYTGELFF	TGTGCCAGCAGTGAAGGGGCGTACACCGGGGAGCTGTTTTTT
many	TRBV20-1	TRBJ2-1	TRBD1	CSAIGRQGPSYNEQFF	TGCAGTGCTATCGGACGACAGGGACCTTCCTACAATGAGCAGTTCTTC
few	TRBV19	TRBJ1-2	.	CASSQQGPGAYGYTF	TGTGCCAGTAGCCAACAGGGCCCGGGCGCTTATGGCTACACCTTC
.	TRBV5-1	TRBJ2-5	TRBD2	CASSLGGAGGLQETQYF	TGCGCCAGCAGCTTGGGAGGTGCGGGGGGCCTTCAAGAGACCCAGTACTTC
many	TRBV12-3/TRBV12-4	TRBJ2-7	.	CASRASGGTYEQYF	TGTGCCAGCAGGGCCTCCGGGGGTACCTACGAGCAGTACTTC
many	TRBV7-9	TRBJ1-2	.	CASSFSGKDGYTF	TGTGCCAGCAGCTTTTCCGGGAAGGATGGCTACACCTTC
many	TRBV20-1	TRBJ2-5	TRBD2	CSARKGGTSGSMYF	TGCAGTGCTAGGAAAGGAGGGACTAGCGGGAGTATGTACTTC
few	TRBV10-3	TRBJ1-4	TRBD1	CAIGSSGTGEKLFF	TGTGCCATCGGATCGTCCGGGACAGGGGAGAAACTGTTTTTT
many	TRBV30	TRBJ1-4	.	CAWSIGNSNEKLFF	TGTGCCTGGAGTATTGGGAACAGTAATGAAAAACTGTTTTTT
.	TRBV15	TRBJ1-4	.	CATSSYGPGVLFF	TGTGCCACCAGCAGTTACGGGCCGGGGGTACTGTTTTTT
many	TRBV18	TRBJ2-7	TRBD1	CASSQTSTGGNEQYF	TGTGCCAGCTCCCAAACATCGACAGGGGGCAACGAGCAGTACTTC
many	TRBV28	TRBJ2-3	.	CASSLTPQGRAFTDTQYF	TGTGCCAGCAGTTTAACGCCCCAGGGAAGGGCTTTCACAGATACGCAGTATTTT
.	TRBV7-6	TRBJ2-7	TRBD2	CASSYSGTSGRGRYEQYF	TGTGCCAGCAGCTATTCCGGGACTAGCGGGAGGGGTCGGTACGAGCAGTACTTC
many	TRBV12-3/TRBV12-4	TRBJ2-2	TRBD1	CASTLAQGVGELFF	TGTGCCAGCACCTTAGCACAGGGGGTCGGGGAGCTGTTTTTT
.	TRBV11-2	TRBJ2-3	.	CASSLVYSTDTQYF	TGTGCCAGCAGCTTAGTGTACTCGACAGATACGCAGTATTTT
many	TRBV2	TRBJ1-2	TRBD1	CASSERWTGGYTF	TGTGCCAGCAGTGAAAGGTGGACAGGTGGCTACACCTTC
few	TRBV9	TRBJ2-2	TRBD2	CASKSGSNTGELFF	TGTGCCAGCAAAAGCGGGAGTAACACCGGGGAGCTGTTTTTT
few	TRBV7-2	TRBJ2-5	.	CASSWGSGGQETQYF	TGTGCCAGCAGCTGGGGAAGCGGTGGACAAGAGACCCAGTACTTC
many	TRBV18	TRBJ2-1	TRBD1	CASSPTTPGDRGRGNEQFF	TGTGCCAGCTCGCCAACTACACCCGGTGACAGGGGGCGAGGCAATGAGCAGTTCTTC
many	TRBV27	TRBJ2-5	TRBD1	CASSRTGGTQYF	TGTGCAAGCAGTAGAACAGGGGGGACCCAGTACTTC
.	TRBV27	TRBJ2-1	.	CASSWGGRYNEQFF	TGTGCCAGCAGTTGGGGTGGACGATACAATGAGCAGTTCTTC